The 30 T cell receptor beta chains below were found in one sample sequenced in a study of vaccination and CD4 T cells after COVID-19. These receptors have no known antigen. This sample's treatment: approximately 10-day PBMC culture with coronavirus spike peptide pools or control peptides (ViraFEST assay). The assay that was used to sequence DNA from cultured CD4+ T cells was the Oncomine TCR Beta short-read assay. MiXCR was run by TCRdb on the PCR reads, yielding one entry per CDR3 protein. This table has approximately 11,000 distinct CDR3 sequences, more than 55% appearing once. Sequenced sample: CD4+ T cells from blood, cultured in vitro. The receptors come from a human donor who had recovered from COVID-19.

This clonotype was seen more than once but under ten times. The rearrangement links TRBV7-6 to TRBJ1-5; D is uncertain. The CDR3 sequence is 14 residues long. From germline, CDR1 is SGHVS and CDR2 FNYEAQ. V was clipped by 1 base and J by 7 bases, with 11 bases between them. The CDR3 DNA reads TGTGCCAGCAGCTTAGGGCAGGTGGGACAGCCCCAGCATTTT. It encodes CASSLGQVGQPQHF.

The chain uses TRBV20-1 and TRBJ2-7, with 10 bases that match TRBD2. CDR3 length: 14 residues. V gave up 1 base and J gave up 2 bases; unmatched junction bases: 2. Germline V gene sequence: CDR1 DFQATT, CDR2 SNEGSKA (reference sequence). CDR3: CSARGTSGTYEQYF. Here the CDR3 DNA reads TGCAGTGCTAGAGGGACTAGCGGAACCTACGAGCAGTACTTC.

The table lists this clonotype with a few counts. The CDR3 spells CASSSGQGSNQPQHF. CDR3 bases: TGTGCCAGCAGCTCCGGACAGGGTAGCAATCAGCCCCAGCATTTT. This chain uses TRBV5-8 with TRBJ1-5; 8 bases match TRBD1. This CDR3 spans 15 amino acids. Germline values: CDR1 SGHTS, CDR2 YDEGEE. After removal of 3 bases from V and 0 bases from J, the junction contained 2 bases not matched to a gene.

This clonotype was observed a handful of times. The V call is TRBV7-9, the J call TRBJ2-3; D perhaps matches TRBD2 (6 bases). Germline values: CDR1 SEHNR, CDR2 FQNEAQ (reference sequence). The CDR3 totals 15 residues. Trimming removed 4 bases at V and 1 base at J, with 12 bases between. The CDR3 protein is CASSSMGTRTDTQYF. CDR3 in DNA: TGTGCCAGCAGCTCCATGGGGACTCGCACAGATACGCAGTATTTT.

The CDR3 coding sequence is TGTGCCAGCTCCCCCGGGACAGGTGGGAATCAGCCCCAGCATTTT. It codes for CASSPGTGGNQPQHF. V and J are TRBV18 and TRBJ1-5, with 8 bases identical to TRBD1. The germline CDR1 and CDR2 sequences are KGHSH and LQKENI. The V segment lost 6 bases and the J segment 4 bases; nucleotides outside the gene matches: 8. The CDR3 totals 15 residues.

V usage is TRBV24-1 and J usage is TRBJ2-1, with D possibly being TRBD1 (6 bases). V shed 9 bases and J shed 2 bases, with 13 bases lying between them. Per germline, CDR1 KGHDR and CDR2 SFDVKD. The CDR3 totals 14 residues. The CDR3 reads CATGTGSPYNEQFF. CDR3 in DNA: TGTGCCACCGGAACAGGGTCCCCCTACAATGAGCAGTTCTTC.

The sample holds one count of this clonotype. The rearrangement joins TRBV12-3 or TRBV12-4 to TRBJ1-1; D is unclear. V lost 5 bases and J lost 0, with 10 bases in between. The CDR3 has 14 residues. This CDR3 is CASSRSGMNTEAFF. The CDR3 coding sequence is TGTGCCAGCAGTAGGTCAGGAATGAACACTGAAGCTTTCTTT.

The chain couples TRBV9 to TRBJ2-5; no reliable D call. CDR1 is SGDLS and CDR2 is YYNGEE in the germline V gene. V was clipped by 0 bases and J by 5 bases, with 14 bases between them. The CDR3 is made up of 15 amino acids. This CDR3 is CASSVAQGFGETQYF. The CDR3 nucleotides read TGTGCCAGCAGCGTAGCCCAAGGATTTGGGGAGACCCAGTACTTC.

The chain couples TRBV6-1 to TRBJ2-3; a weak D match, TRBD1 (6 bases). The CDR3 is 15 amino acids. Germline CDR1 MNHNS, CDR2 SASEGT. V lost 5 bases to trimming and J lost 4 bases, with 16 bases between them. For the CDR3, the DNA is TGTGCCAGCAGTCCCACCCGGACAGAAGCAGATACGCAGTATTTT. Translation: CASSPTRTEADTQYF.

V usage is TRBV20-1 and J usage is TRBJ2-7, with D perhaps being TRBD1 or TRBD2 (6 bases each). The CDR3 spans 13 residues. V was cut by 4 bases and J by 3 bases, with 13 bases left in between. Germline lookup yields CDR1 DFQATT and CDR2 SNEGSKA (reference sequence). The CDR3, as DNA: TGCAGTGCTATCGAAGGGGGGAGCTACGAGCAGTACTTC. This gives the protein CSAIEGGSYEQYF.

This chain connects TRBV15 to TRBJ2-1; D may be TRBD2 (5 bases). The germline V gene has CDR1 LNHNV and CDR2 YYDKDF (reference sequence). Trimming took off 0 bases at V and 1 base at J, with 10 bases between the two ends. The CDR3 contains 16 residues. DNA for the CDR3: TGTGCCACCAGCAGAGATAACGGGGTGTCCTACAATGAGCAGTTCTTC. Amino acids: CATSRDNGVSYNEQFF.

This clonotype was seen a handful of times. The chain joins TRBV7-2 to TRBJ1-5; TRBD1 might be the D (6 bases). The CDR3 totals 18 residues. CDR1 is SGHTA and CDR2 is FQGNSA in the germline V gene. Trimming cost V 2 bases and J 0 bases, with 17 bases left between them. The CDR3 DNA reads as TGTGCCAGCAGCTTAACGGGGGCGCTCGGTTATAGCAATCAGCCCCAGCATTTT. Its protein product is CASSLTGALGYSNQPQHF.

The chain links TRBV6-1 to TRBJ2-1; 7 bases are a match to TRBD2. Germline V lookup: CDR1 MNHNS, CDR2 SASEGT. Trimming took 5 bases from V and 13 from J; bases not matched to a gene: 11. The CDR3 has 13 amino acids. CDR3 amino acids: CASSLPSGIGQFF. As DNA, the CDR3 is TGTGCCAGCAGTCTCCCAAGCGGGATAGGACAGTTCTTC.

The chain joins TRBV28 to TRBJ1-6, with a weak D call TRBD1 (6 bases). The CDR3 covers 13 residues. The germline CDR1 and CDR2 sequences are MDHEN and SYDVKM. Trimming removed 5 bases from V and 10 bases from J, with 12 bases in between. The chain's CDR3 is CASSSGGQSPLHF. The CDR3 DNA reads as TGTGCCAGCAGTAGCGGGGGACAATCACCCCTCCACTTT.

The V gene is TRBV4-3, the J gene TRBJ2-3; D is perhaps TRBD2 (6 bases). Per the germline V gene, CDR1 is LGHNA and CDR2 is YSLEER. The CDR3 spans 15 residues. V lost 0 bases to trimming and J lost 5 bases, with 12 bases between them. The CDR3 bases are TGCGCCAGCAGCCAAGAATTCGGGCGGGGAGATACGCAGTATTTT. Translation gives CASSQEFGRGDTQYF.

V gene TRBV5-1 combines with J gene TRBJ2-3; perhaps TRBD1 as D (6 bases). There are 15 residues in the CDR3. From germline, CDR1 is SGHRS and CDR2 YFSETQ. V was trimmed by 0 bases and J by 4 bases, leaving 12 bases between them. The CDR3 DNA reads TGCGCCAGCAGCTTGGAGCGGTCAGGGGCAGATACGCAGTATTTT. Protein sequence: CASSLERSGADTQYF. The full variable domain, its missing parts supplied by reference TRBV5-1 and TRBJ2-3, is KAGVTQTPRYLIKTRGQQVTLSCSPISGHRSVSWYQQTPGQGLQFLFEYFSETQRNKGNFPGRFSGRQFSNSRSEMNVSTLELGDSALYLCASSLERSGADTQYFGPGTRLTVL.

This chain links TRBV7-2 with TRBJ1-4; the match to TRBD1 covers 7 bases. The CDR3 covers 15 residues. The germline gives CDR1 SGHTA, CDR2 FQGNSA. The V gene end was trimmed by 4 bases and the J gene end by 7 bases; junction bases not matched to a gene: 9. The CDR3 DNA reads TGTGCCAGCAGCTCCTGGGGGACAGTGGGTGAAAAACTGTTTTTT. This gives the protein CASSSWGTVGEKLFF.

This sequence joins TRBV20-1 and TRBJ2-5; 10 bases fit TRBD1. CDR1 is DFQATT, CDR2 SNEGSKA, per germline (reference sequence). Trimming took 6 bases from V and 5 from J; bases not matched to a gene: 6. There are 13 residues in the CDR3. The CDR3 nucleotides read TGCAGTGCGCCTGACAGGGGGCAGGAGACCCAGTACTTC. Its translation: CSAPDRGQETQYF.

This clonotype was recorded a few times. This chain uses TRBV6-1 with TRBJ2-3; TRBD1 might be the D (5 bases). CDR3 length equals 15 residues. Trimming pared 7 bases from V and 0 bases from J, leaving 14 bases between. CDR1 MNHNS and CDR2 SASEGT come from the germline V gene. CDR3 loop: CASTLLTASTDTQYF. The DNA for the CDR3 is TGTGCCAGCACCTTGTTGACAGCTAGCACAGATACGCAGTATTTT.

The chain employs TRBV7-6 and TRBJ2-1; no clear D gene. This CDR3 is 14 amino acids long. V shed 5 bases and J shed 6 bases, with 14 bases lying between them. Germline CDR1 and CDR2: SGHVS and FNYEAQ. This CDR3 reads CASSRGRLTNEQFF. The DNA for the CDR3 is TGTGCCAGCAGCCGAGGCCGGCTAACCAATGAGCAGTTCTTC. Variable domain in full (rest from reference TRBV7-6 and TRBJ2-1): GAGVSQSPRYKVTKRGQDVALRCDPISGHVSLYWYRQALGQGPEFLTYFNYEAQQDKSGLPNDRFSAERPEGSISTLTIQRTEQRDSAMYRCASSRGRLTNEQFFGPGTRLTVL.

This clonotype occurred a few times. The V call is TRBV12-3 or TRBV12-4, the J call TRBJ2-7; a weak D match, TRBD1 (6 bases). The CDR3 runs to 13 residues. Trimming took off 2 bases at V and 3 bases at J, with 8 bases between the two ends. CDR3 in amino acids: CASSLSGVYEQYF. As DNA, the CDR3 is TGTGCCAGCAGTTTATCAGGGGTCTACGAGCAGTACTTC.

This clonotype showed up just a few times. The J gene is TRBJ2-5, the V gene TRBV20-1; 10 bases map to TRBD2. Germline V gene data show CDR1 as DFQATT and CDR2 as SNEGSKA (reference sequence). The junction had 9 bases not matched to a gene; V was cut back by 0 bases and J by 5 bases. The CDR3 sequence is 16 residues long. The CDR3 sequence: CSARDIQRGLAETQYF. Written as DNA, the CDR3 is TGCAGTGCTAGAGATATCCAGCGGGGACTAGCGGAGACCCAGTACTTC.

This clonotype is categorized as medium-sized (0.01 to 0.1%). The chain has TRBV20-1 and TRBJ2-1; TRBD2 is a possible D gene (5 bases). The germline CDR1 and CDR2 sequences are DFQATT and SNEGSKA (reference sequence). V lost 7 bases to trimming and J lost 8 bases, with 12 bases between them. This CDR3 is built from 11 residues. CDR3 sequence: CSGVGLYEQFF. DNA of the CDR3: TGCAGTGGGGTAGGACTCTATGAGCAGTTCTTC.

This rearrangement joins TRBV15 to TRBJ2-1; D is unresolved. The CDR3 contains 16 residues. V dropped 0 bases and J dropped 2 bases, with 11 bases sitting between them. Looked up from germline, CDR1 is LNHNV and CDR2 is YYDKDF (reference sequence). The CDR3 loop reads CATSRDYNYPYNEQFF. In nucleotides, the CDR3 is TGTGCCACCAGCAGAGATTACAACTACCCCTACAATGAGCAGTTCTTC. Based on the CDR3 plus reference TRBV15 and TRBJ2-1, the full variable domain is DAMVIQNPRYQVTQFGKPVTLSCSQTLNHNVMYWYQQKSSQAPKLLFHYYDKDFNNEADTPDNFQSRRPNTSFCFLDIRSPGLGDTAMYLCATSRDYNYPYNEQFFGPGTRLTVL.

The chain combines TRBV10-1 with TRBJ2-1; D may be TRBD2 (5 bases). The germline gives CDR1 WNHNN, CDR2 SYGVQD (reference sequence). Trimming shortened V by 6 bases and J by 3 bases, and 6 bases separated the two germline ends. This CDR3 region has 12 residues. The DNA of the CDR3 is TGCGCCAGCAGCCGGGACTACAATGAGCAGTTCTTC. This codes for CASSRDYNEQFF.

The chain links TRBV20-1 to TRBJ1-6, with 10 bases matching TRBD1. Germline assignment: CDR1 DFQATT and CDR2 SNEGSKA (reference sequence). Losses at the gene ends were 0 bases for V and 9 bases for J; bases not matched to a gene: 5. The CDR3 has 15 amino acids. The CDR3 protein is CSARDRDRGTSPLHF. The CDR3 DNA sequence: TGCAGTGCTAGAGACCGGGACAGGGGAACTTCACCCCTCCACTTT.

This clonotype was found a few times. The chain links TRBV28 to TRBJ2-2; the D gene is possibly TRBD2 (7 bases). The CDR3 is made up of 13 amino acids. Germline V gene sequence: CDR1 MDHEN, CDR2 SYDVKM. V lost 6 bases and J 6 bases, leaving 11 bases between the germline ends. CDR3 sequence reads: CASSRGGAGELFF. The CDR3 DNA sequence: TGTGCCAGCAGCAGAGGGGGGGCCGGGGAGCTGTTTTTT.

In its sample, this clonotype was seen a few times. The rearrangement links TRBV6-2 or TRBV6-3 to TRBJ1-2; D ambiguous. V lost 6 bases to trimming and J lost 3 bases, with 8 bases between them. Germline V gives CDR1 MNHEY, CDR2 SVGEGT. CDR3 length: 12 residues. The CDR3 is CASRAQHYGYTF. CDR3 coding DNA: TGTGCCAGCAGAGCGCAGCACTATGGCTACACCTTC.

J is TRBJ1-2 and V is TRBV18; 7 nucleotides align to TRBD1. Unmatched junction bases numbered 5, after V lost 0 bases and J lost 7 bases. The V gene's germline CDR1 is KGHSH and CDR2 LQKENI. The CDR3 is made up of 14 amino acids. CDR3 sequence: CASSPPTGYGGYTF. CDR3 in DNA: TGTGCCAGCTCACCACCGACAGGGTATGGTGGCTACACCTTC.

This clonotype turned up a few times. This chain joins TRBV5-4 and TRBJ2-7; TRBD2 matches at 10 bases. V dropped 4 bases and J dropped 3; count of bases not matched to a gene: 4. Germline CDR1 SGHNT, CDR2 YYREEE (reference sequence). CDR3 length equals 14 residues. This chain's CDR3 is CASSQGTSDYEQYF. The CDR3 DNA is TGTGCCAGCAGCCAGGGGACTAGCGACTACGAGCAGTACTTC.